Sequencing of this TCR beta chain was carried out in a study of T cells in narcolepsy. Whole-study context: Enrolled donors included narcolepsy type 1 or type 2 patients and healthy controls.

Details on this clone: Its specificity is unknown.

Study conclusions and caveats: Autoreactive HCRT-specific and TRIB2-specific clonotypes were marked in same-patient CSF-versus-blood CD4+ comparisons. Autoreactive clonotypes reportedly recurred in blood of same and different patients, not controls.

Libraries were prepared by immunoSEQ multiplex PCR; TCRdb keeps only in-frame clonotypes and omits some of them. Here the sample spans more than 8,000 clones, 60% to 80% being singletons. Source material: CD45RA- memory CD8+ T cells from PBMCs. The TCR sequence derives from a human donor with narcolepsy.

CDR3 in amino acids: CSTARRRNEQFF. The CDR3 bases are TGCAGCACCGCACGGCGGAGGAATGAGCAGTTCTTC. V is TRBV29-1 and J is TRBJ2-1; a possible D gene is TRBD2 (5 bases). This CDR3 is 12 amino acids long. The germline V gene encodes CDR1 SQVTM and CDR2 ANQGSEA. The V gene lost 8 bases and the J gene lost 7 bases, with 15 bases spanning the gap.